Detailed here is one T cell receptor (beta chain). The antigen is unknown. Using immunoSEQ multiplex PCR, the repertoire was profiled, and TCRdb retains in-frame clones only, with some absent. The table has millions of clones, around 90% seen once. The data derive from a study of shared clonotypes between healthy human individuals. Trimming at V came to 3 bases and at J to 7 bases, leaving 9 bases not matched to a gene. CDR3 length: 16 amino acids. CDR1 is ENHRY and CDR2 is SYGVKD in the germline V gene. General study results and limits: Represented genetic and exposure-history diversity was restricted by having few donors. Naive subsets tended to show greater estimated richness than memory subsets.

The receptor comes from a man in his late teens or twenties in good health. The chain joins TRBV10-3 to TRBJ2-1; 10 nucleotides line up with TRBD2. The specimen sequenced was naive CD4+ T cells sorted from blood. Sample subset: CD45RA+ positively selected. DNA of the CDR3: TGTGCCATCAGTGATCGAGCGGGAGGGCCACAGAATGAGCAGTTCTTC. Translation gives CAISDRAGGPQNEQFF.